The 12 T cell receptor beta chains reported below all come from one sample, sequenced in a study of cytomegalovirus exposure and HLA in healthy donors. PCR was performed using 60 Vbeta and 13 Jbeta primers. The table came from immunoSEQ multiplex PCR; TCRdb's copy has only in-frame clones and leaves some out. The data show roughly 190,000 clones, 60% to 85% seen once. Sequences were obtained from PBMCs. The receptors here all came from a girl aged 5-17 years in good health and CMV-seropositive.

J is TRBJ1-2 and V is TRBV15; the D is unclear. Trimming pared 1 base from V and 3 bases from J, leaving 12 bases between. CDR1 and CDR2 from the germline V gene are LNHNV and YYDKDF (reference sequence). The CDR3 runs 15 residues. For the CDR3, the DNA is TGTGCCACCAGCAGAGTGCGGGATAAGGACTATGGCTACACCTTC. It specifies CATSRVRDKDYGYTF.

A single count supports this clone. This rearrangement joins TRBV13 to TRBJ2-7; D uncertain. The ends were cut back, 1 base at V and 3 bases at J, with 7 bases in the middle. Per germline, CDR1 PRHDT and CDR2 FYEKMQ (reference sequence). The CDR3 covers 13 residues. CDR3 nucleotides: TGTGCCAGCAGCTTAGCTCCCGTCTACGAGCAGTACTTC. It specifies CASSLAPVYEQYF.

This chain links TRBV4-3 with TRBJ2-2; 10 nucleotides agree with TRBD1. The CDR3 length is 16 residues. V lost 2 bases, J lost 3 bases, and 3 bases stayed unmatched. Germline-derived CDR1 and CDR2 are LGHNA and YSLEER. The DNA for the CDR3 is TGCGCCAGCAGCCAAAGACAGGGGGCCGACACCGGGGAGCTGTTTTTT. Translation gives CASSQRQGADTGELFF.

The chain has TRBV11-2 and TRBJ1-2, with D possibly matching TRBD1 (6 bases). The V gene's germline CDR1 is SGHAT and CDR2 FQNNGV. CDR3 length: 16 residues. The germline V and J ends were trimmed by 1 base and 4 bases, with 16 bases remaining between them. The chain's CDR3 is CASSLGTAIGGYGYTF. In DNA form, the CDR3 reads TGTGCCAGCAGCTTAGGTACTGCTATAGGGGGCTATGGCTACACCTTC.

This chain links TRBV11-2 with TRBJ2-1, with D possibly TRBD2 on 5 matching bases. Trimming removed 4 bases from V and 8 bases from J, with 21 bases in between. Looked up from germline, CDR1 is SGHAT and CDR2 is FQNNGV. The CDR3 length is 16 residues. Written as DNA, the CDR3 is TGTGCCAGCAGCTCCGGTGGGTTTCGGGGATACGATGAGCAGTTCTTC. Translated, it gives CASSSGGFRGYDEQFF.

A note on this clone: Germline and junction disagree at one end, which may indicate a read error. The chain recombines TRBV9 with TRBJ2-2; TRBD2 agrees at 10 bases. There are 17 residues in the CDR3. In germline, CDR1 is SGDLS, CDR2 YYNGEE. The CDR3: CASSVGSSGGITRELFF. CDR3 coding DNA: TGTGCCAGCAGCGTAGGGTCTAGCGGGGGTATCACCCGGGAGCTGTTTTTT.

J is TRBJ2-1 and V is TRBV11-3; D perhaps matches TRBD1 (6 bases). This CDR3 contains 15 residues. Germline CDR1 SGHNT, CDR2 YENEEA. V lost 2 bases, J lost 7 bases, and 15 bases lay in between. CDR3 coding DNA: TGTGCCAGCAGCTTATTTGGGGCCCAGGGGAATGAGCAGTTCTTC. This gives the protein CASSLFGAQGNEQFF.

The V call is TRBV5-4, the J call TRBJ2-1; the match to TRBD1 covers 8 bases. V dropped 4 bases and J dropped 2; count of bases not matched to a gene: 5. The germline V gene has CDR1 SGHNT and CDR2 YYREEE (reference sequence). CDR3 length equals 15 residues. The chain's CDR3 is CASSPRQGPYNEQFF. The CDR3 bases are TGTGCCAGCAGCCCAAGACAGGGGCCCTACAATGAGCAGTTCTTC.

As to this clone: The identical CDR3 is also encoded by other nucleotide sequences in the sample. The CDR3 DNA reads as TGTGCCTGGAGTTTGGGACAGGGTAATTCACCCCTCCACTTT. Amino acids: CAWSLGQGNSPLHF. V is TRBV30 and J is TRBJ1-6; 9 nucleotides agree with TRBD1. Looked up from germline, CDR1 is GTSNPN and CDR2 is SVGIG (reference sequence). The CDR3 contains 14 residues. After removal of 2 bases from V and 6 bases from J, the junction contained 2 bases not matched to a gene. Full variable domain (missing parts from reference TRBV30 and TRBJ1-6): SQTIHQWPATLVQPVGSPLSLECTVEGTSNPNLYWYRQAAGRGLQLLFYSVGIGQISSEVPQNLSASRPQDRQFILSSKKLLLSDSGFYLCAWSLGQGNSPLHFGNGTRLTVT.

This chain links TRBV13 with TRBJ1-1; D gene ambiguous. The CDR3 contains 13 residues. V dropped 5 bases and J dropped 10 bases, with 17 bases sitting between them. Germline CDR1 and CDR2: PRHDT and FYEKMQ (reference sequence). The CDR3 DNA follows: TGTGCCAGCAGCCCACCCCGGGTGGCGGGAGCTTTCTTT. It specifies CASSPPRVAGAFF.

CDR3 sequence: CASSEGKGQGYEKLFF. Written as DNA, the CDR3 is TGTGCCAGCAGTGAGGGGAAGGGACAGGGGTATGAAAAACTGTTTTTT. This chain joins TRBV6-1 and TRBJ1-4; 10 bases map to TRBD1. Germline loops: CDR1 MNHNS, CDR2 SASEGT. With 3 bases clipped from V and 6 bases from J, the junction kept 7 bases outside the gene matches. This CDR3 comprises 16 residues.

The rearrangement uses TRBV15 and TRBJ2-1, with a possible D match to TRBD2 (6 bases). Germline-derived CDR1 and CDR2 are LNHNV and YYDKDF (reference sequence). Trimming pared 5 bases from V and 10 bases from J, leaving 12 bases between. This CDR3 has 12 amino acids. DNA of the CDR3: TGTGCCACCAGCCCGGAGGGGCCGGAGCAGTTCTTC. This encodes CATSPEGPEQFF. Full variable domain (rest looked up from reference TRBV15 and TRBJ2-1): DAMVIQNPRYQVTQFGKPVTLSCSQTLNHNVMYWYQQKSSQAPKLLFHYYDKDFNNEADTPDNFQSRRPNTSFCFLDIRSPGLGDTAMYLCATSPEGPEQFFGPGTRLTVL.